The entry below describes one TCR beta chain. These data belong to a study of T cell changes during pregnancy in multiple sclerosis. This CDR3 is built from 16 residues. Germline CDR1 and CDR2: MGHRA and YSYEKL. The trim removed 6 bases at V and 0 bases at J, leaving 5 bases unmatched. Clones were read by immunoSEQ multiplex PCR, and TCRdb kept only the in-frame ones, dropping some. This table has about 25,000 clones, around nine tenths appearing once. The chain couples TRBV4-1 to TRBJ2-3; 11 nucleotides agree with TRBD2. The source of this sequence is a female donor in good health, enrolled as a control in a pregnancy study. Material: CD8+ T cells from peripheral blood mononuclear cells, obtained in the first trimester of pregnancy. Here the CDR3 DNA reads TGCGCCAGCAGTTACCGGACTAGCGGGAGCACAGATACGCAGTATTTT. The encoded protein is CASSYRTSGSTDTQYF.